This TCR beta chain was sequenced in a study of cytomegalovirus exposure and HLA in healthy donors. Study details: In terms of ancestry, the Caucasian-associated cluster contained about four fifths of the 300 to 400 genotyped donors. Study-wide points: Around 160 TCR beta chains were listed as cytomegalovirus-associated. Later analysis identified several of the most significant clusters that appeared linked to common viral pathogens.

The PCR ran on 60 Vbeta and 13 Jbeta primers. TCRdb keeps only in-frame clones here, not all; method: immunoSEQ multiplex PCR. The repertoire holds around 150,000 clones, with nearly 70% as singletons. As to this clone: The target antigen is unknown.

V lost 0 bases, J lost 4 bases, and 10 bases lay in between. CDR1 and CDR2 (germline): SGHRS, YFSETQ. This CDR3 has 14 residues. The chain couples TRBV5-1 to TRBJ1-1, with D possibly matching TRBD1 (6 bases). The specimen sequenced was PBMCs. The source is a man aged 25 to 40 in good health and CMV-seropositive. CDR3 region: CASSLGQDFTEAFF. In DNA form, the CDR3 reads TGCGCCAGCAGCTTGGGACAGGACTTCACTGAAGCTTTCTTT.